Below, one TCR beta chain is given with its context. Its antigen is undetermined. The source of the sample is a study of cytomegalovirus exposure and HLA in healthy donors. The primer mix had 60 Vbeta and 13 Jbeta primers. Clones were read by immunoSEQ multiplex PCR, and TCRdb kept only the in-frame ones, dropping some. Of about 160,000 clones in the sample, around 79% are singletons; the top ten hold roughly 4.2%. The ends lost 4 bases at V and 5 bases at J; junction bases unmatched: 5. The CDR3 is made up of 16 amino acids. Germline V lookup: CDR1 SGHRS, CDR2 YFSETQ. Study-wide findings and caveats: For most TCR beta V segments, an earlier analysis put the productive rate at about 87% or about 30% of the time.

The clonotype comes from a man between 40 and 49 years old in good health and CMV-seronegative. Sequencing used PBMCs. The V gene is TRBV5-1, the J gene TRBJ2-2; 13 bases match TRBD2. Written as DNA, the CDR3 is TGCGCCAGCAGCACCGGGACTAGCGGGGCGACCGGGGAGCTGTTTTTT. Its protein product is CASSTGTSGATGELFF.